These 3 T cell receptor beta chains share one sample of origin, sequenced in a study of shared clonotypes between healthy human individuals. TCRdb's table, derived via immunoSEQ multiplex PCR, lists solely in-frame clones and lacks some. The repertoire holds a few hundred thousand clones, approximately 79% seen once, with roughly 12% in the top ten. The sample was PBMCs. The receptors were sampled from a woman between 40 and 55 years old in good health. Some clones in this sample may be carry-over from other donors' samples.

This clone showed up many times. The chain recombines TRBV7-8 with TRBJ1-1; possibly TRBD1 for D (6 bases). This CDR3 contains 15 residues. Between the trimmed V and J ends, which lost 5 bases and 1 base, there was a span of 14 bases. Germline V CDR1 and CDR2: SGHVS, FQNEAQ. CDR3 loop: CASSKDRSWNTEAFF. Here the CDR3 DNA reads TGTGCCAGCAGCAAAGACAGGAGCTGGAACACTGAAGCTTTCTTT.

V usage is TRBV9 and J usage is TRBJ2-2; no reliable D call. Germline V gives CDR1 SGDLS, CDR2 YYNGEE. Trimming shortened V by 3 bases and J by 9 bases, and 9 bases separated the two germline ends. This CDR3 spans 12 amino acids. CDR3: CASSEGPWELFF. In DNA, the CDR3 is TGTGCCAGCAGCGAGGGCCCCTGGGAGCTGTTTTTT.

The gene calls are TRBV2 and TRBJ2-5; D is perhaps TRBD2 (5 bases). The CDR3 has 15 residues. Trimming removed 3 bases at V and 6 bases at J, with 17 bases between. CDR1 and CDR2 (germline): SNHLY, FYNNEI. The CDR3 DNA is TGTGCCAGCAGTGATGTCCGGGAAAGGTCGCAGACCCAGTACTTC. This codes for CASSDVRERSQTQYF.